Below, one T cell receptor (beta chain) is given with its context. Method: immunoSEQ multiplex PCR; TCRdb's copy keeps in-frame clones and lacks some. The sample lists nearly 80,000 clones; over 75% were seen once. This specimen comes from a study of OX40 agonist ivuxolimab in advanced cancers. This CDR3 spans 15 amino acids. Trimming cost V 8 bases and J 5 bases; bases outside gene matches: 13. The V gene's germline CDR1 is MNHEY and CDR2 SMNVEV (reference sequence). The source was CD4+ or CD8+ T cells sorted from blood, collected in a trial of the OX40 agonist ivuxolimab. The chain recombines TRBV27 with TRBJ2-3, with 7 bases identical to TRBD2. This sequence originates from an adult with an advanced solid tumor such as melanoma, head and neck, liver or kidney cancer. CDR3 residues: CASLGAAGDLDTQYF. The CDR3, as DNA: TGTGCCAGCCTCGGGGCTGCGGGAGATTTAGATACGCAGTATTTT.